The clone carrying this TCR beta chain was counted only a few times. The antigen is not known. The sample comes from a study of blood T cells in healthy people across ages. Study-wide findings and caveats: Higher diversity and more naive CD4+ cells were features of long-lived donors, compared to aged donors.

The use of a sample-barcoded 5' primer and a J-beta primer mix characterized a second PCR of roughly 6 to 11 cycles. CDR3-containing paired-end reads numbering at least 2.5 million came from each sample. TCRdb analysed the 5' RACE reads with MiXCR anew, one entry per CDR3 protein. This table has about 2 million distinct CDR3 sequences, about 50% appearing once. The CDR3 is made up of 14 amino acids. V was shortened by 0 bases and J by 6 bases, with 9 bases between the two germline ends. Germline V gene sequence: CDR1 LGHDT, CDR2 YNNKEL (reference sequence). The authors drew 8 to 10 milliliters of peripheral blood from each donor. The amount of total RNA extracted per sample was at least 5 micrograms.

Sequenced material: blood. The sequence came from a woman aged 40 to 50 in good health. The chain joins TRBV3-1 to TRBJ2-1, with unresolved D. The CDR3 reads CASSQDPVANEQFF. CDR3 coding DNA: TGTGCCAGCAGCCAAGATCCGGTAGCCAATGAGCAGTTCTTC.